The rows below give T cell receptor beta chains drawn from one sample of a study of shared clonotypes between healthy human individuals. Profiling relied on immunoSEQ multiplex PCR, and the TCRdb table lists in-frame clones only, not all of them. The table lists about 490,000 clones, around 80% of them singletons. The specimen was PBMCs. All receptors derive from a woman in her forties in good health. Some clones in this sample may be carry-over from other donors' samples. Each CDR3 is given with its conserved first and last residue. The D gene is left open where the match is weak. Clone size is shown for a subset of rows, as once, few, many or a class of expanded clone.

v_gene	j_gene	abundance	d_gene	CDR3aa	CDR3nt
TRBV28	TRBJ2-7	-	-	CASSPPGINYEQYF	TGTGCCAGCAGTCCGCCGGGAATAAACTACGAGCAGTACTTC
TRBV6-5	TRBJ2-1	-	TRBD2	CASSRGLASTEQFF	TGTGCCAGCAGCCGGGGACTAGCGAGTACTGAGCAGTTCTTC
TRBV7-2	TRBJ1-4	-	-	CASSPNWSGKLFF	TGTGCCAGCAGCCCAAACTGGTCGGGAAAACTGTTTTTT
TRBV18	TRBJ1-3	-	-	CASSQTSLRLSRNTIYF	TGTGCCAGCTCACAAACTAGCCTGCGGCTCTCTAGAAACACCATATATTTT
TRBV7-3	TRBJ2-3	-	-	CASSLGAFTDTQYF	TGTGCCAGCAGCTTAGGGGCTTTCACAGATACGCAGTATTTT
TRBV6-4	TRBJ2-3	-	-	CASSEEGGGTDTQYF	TGTGCCAGCAGTGAAGAGGGAGGCGGGACAGATACGCAGTATTTT
TRBV5-1	TRBJ2-2	-	-	CASSFGGLNTGELFF	TGCGCCAGCAGCTTCGGGGGCCTGAACACCGGGGAGCTGTTTTTT
TRBV28	TRBJ2-6	-	-	CASSSPPSGANVLTF	TGTGCCAGCAGCTCCCCCCCCTCTGGGGCCAACGTCCTGACTTTC
TRBV4-1	TRBJ2-2	-	-	CASSLGQTNTGELFF	TGCGCCAGCAGCCTTGGACAAACTAACACCGGGGAGCTGTTTTTT
TRBV18	TRBJ1-2	-	-	CASSHRQQYYGYTF	TGTGCCAGCTCACACCGCCAGCAATACTATGGCTACACCTTC
TRBV2	TRBJ2-4	many	-	CASWGLAKNIQYF	TGTGCCAGCTGGGGGCTAGCCAAAAACATTCAGTACTTC
TRBV9	TRBJ2-7	-	TRBD2	CASSVRPVAGSSYEQYF	TGTGCCAGCAGCGTTCGACCCGTAGCGGGGAGTTCCTACGAGCAGTACTTC
TRBV5-1	TRBJ1-1	-	-	CASSSDGNTEAFF	TGCGCCAGCAGCTCGGACGGTAACACTGAAGCTTTCTTT
TRBV7-9	TRBJ1-2	once	-	CASSLESRVEAYGYTF	TGTGCCAGCAGCTTGGAGTCGAGGGTCGAGGCCTATGGCTACACCTTC
TRBV27	TRBJ1-5	few	-	CASSPIGGGQPQHF	TGTGCCAGCAGTCCCATCGGGGGAGGACAGCCCCAGCATTTT
TRBV18	TRBJ2-4	few	-	CASSPLGTSKNIQYF	TGTGCCAGCTCACCACTAGGGACAAGCAAAAACATTCAGTACTTC
TRBV5-1	TRBJ2-1	-	-	CASSLEVEQFF	TGCGCCAGCAGCTTGGAGGTGGAGCAGTTCTTC
TRBV7-9	TRBJ2-3	-	-	CASSLGGLTDTQYF	TGTGCCAGCAGCTTAGGTGGACTCACAGATACGCAGTATTTT
TRBV4-2	TRBJ2-1	once	TRBD2	CASSQGLAGGVGYNEQFF	TGTGCCAGCAGCCAAGGACTAGCGGGAGGAGTAGGGTACAATGAGCAGTTCTTC
TRBV19	TRBJ1-5	-	-	CATGDNANQPQHF	TGTGCCACCGGGGACAACGCCAATCAGCCCCAGCATTTT
TRBV5-4	TRBJ2-1	few	-	CASSFGIPNEQFF	TGTGCCAGCAGTTTTGGGATCCCCAATGAGCAGTTCTTC
TRBV9	TRBJ1-3	-	-	CASSPAYGNTIYF	TGTGCCAGCAGCCCTGCCTACGGAAACACCATATATTTT
TRBV9	TRBJ1-1	few	TRBD1	CASSAGQGADAFF	TGTGCCAGCAGCGCGGGACAGGGGGCTGACGCTTTCTTT
TRBV7-9	TRBJ2-7	-	TRBD1	CASSPRTRDRDYEQYF	TGTGCCAGCAGCCCACGAACTCGGGACAGGGACTACGAGCAGTACTTC
TRBV7-9	TRBJ1-1	-	TRBD1	CASSLARQGTEAFF	TGTGCCAGCAGCTTAGCGCGACAGGGAACTGAAGCTTTCTTT
TRBV28	TRBJ1-3	few	-	CASSPTWSGNTIYF	TGTGCCAGCAGTCCTACCTGGTCAGGAAACACCATATATTTT
TRBV2	TRBJ1-1	few	-	CASSSQGNTEAFF	TGTGCCAGCAGTTCACAGGGAAACACTGAAGCTTTCTTT
TRBV28	TRBJ2-3	-	-	CASSLGARGTQYF	TGTGCCAGCAGTCTCGGAGCCCGCGGTACGCAGTATTTT
TRBV27	TRBJ2-7	-	-	CASSYSAWHEQYF	TGTGCCAGCAGCTACTCCGCGTGGCACGAGCAGTACTTC
TRBV19	TRBJ2-1	-	-	CASSIGVSSYNEQFF	TGTGCCAGTAGTATAGGGGTAAGCTCCTACAATGAGCAGTTCTTC
TRBV30	TRBJ2-2	-	TRBD2	CAWSLTSGRGYTGELFF	TGTGCCTGGAGCCTTACTAGCGGGAGGGGATACACCGGGGAGCTGTTTTTT
TRBV19	TRBJ2-2	-	-	CASSIDRLTGELFF	TGTGCCAGTAGTATAGACAGGTTAACCGGGGAGCTGTTTTTT
TRBV7-2	TRBJ2-2	-	-	CASSQNQGGAGELFF	TGTGCCAGCAGCCAAAATCAGGGAGGCGCCGGGGAGCTGTTTTTT
TRBV7-2	TRBJ1-5	once	-	CASSLGGTNGPPQHF	TGTGCCAGCAGCTTAGGAGGTACAAATGGCCCGCCCCAGCATTTT
TRBV27	TRBJ1-5	-	TRBD1	CASRRQGDTQPQHF	TGTGCCAGCAGGAGACAGGGAGATACTCAGCCCCAGCATTTT
TRBV6-4	TRBJ1-2	once	-	CASSDSAAAMIEGYTF	TGTGCCAGCAGTGACTCGGCGGCAGCCATGATCGAGGGCTACACCTTC
TRBV2	TRBJ1-1	-	-	CASSAAGKNTEAFF	TGTGCCAGCAGTGCAGCTGGGAAAAACACTGAAGCTTTCTTT
TRBV5-1	TRBJ2-1	-	TRBD1	CASSQGQGSYNEQFF	TGCGCCAGCAGCCAGGGACAGGGTTCCTACAATGAGCAGTTCTTC
TRBV6-5	TRBJ2-7	once	-	CASSYSSSGAYEQYF	TGTGCCAGCAGTTACTCGTCCTCAGGGGCCTACGAGCAGTACTTC
TRBV5-1	TRBJ2-4	-	-	CASSLAREAKNIQYF	TGCGCCAGCAGCTTGGCCAGGGAAGCCAAAAACATTCAGTACTTC
TRBV4-3	TRBJ2-1	few	-	CASSQEPVEPTYNEQFF	TGCGCCAGCAGCCAAGAGCCGGTAGAACCAACCTACAATGAGCAGTTCTTC
TRBV6-4	TRBJ1-1	-	-	CASSDGGSTEAFF	TGTGCCAGCAGTGACGGGGGGAGCACTGAAGCTTTCTTT
TRBV10-2	TRBJ2-7	-	-	CASSESANEQYF	TGCGCCAGCAGTGAGTCCGCGAACGAGCAGTACTTC
TRBV11-1	TRBJ2-5	-	-	CASRGAGETQYF	TGTGCCAGCAGGGGGGCTGGGGAGACCCAGTACTTC
TRBV7-2	TRBJ2-5	-	-	CASTRSRAGGETQYF	TGTGCCAGCACCCGGAGCCGGGCAGGTGGGGAGACCCAGTACTTC
TRBV6-1	TRBJ1-3	-	-	CASSATGSSGNTIYF	TGTGCCAGCAGCGCCACAGGGAGCTCTGGAAACACCATATATTTT
TRBV6-1	TRBJ2-7	-	-	CASGFGQFSYEQYF	TGTGCCAGCGGGTTTGGGCAGTTCTCCTACGAGCAGTACTTC
TRBV29-1	TRBJ2-7	-	-	CSVEDPGASYEQYF	TGCAGCGTTGAAGATCCGGGGGCTAGCTACGAGCAGTACTTC